The 30 T cell receptor beta chains in this list originate from one sample, sequenced in a study of blood T cell repertoires in COVID-19. Assay: immunoSEQ multiplex PCR; the TCRdb copy retains only in-frame clones and omits some. The sample has fewer than 250,000 clones; roughly 90% are singletons. Sequenced input: peripheral blood. The receptor set was obtained from a middle-aged woman who had recovered from COVID-19.

This chain connects TRBV5-1 to TRBJ2-3, with TRBD2 matching 11 bases. From germline, CDR1 is SGHRS and CDR2 YFSETQ. The CDR3 is 15 residues long. Germline trimming cut 4 bases from V and 5 bases from J; bases unmatched to any gene: 6. As DNA, the CDR3 is TGCGCCAGCAGCCCAACTAGCGGGAGTGGAGATACGCAGTATTTT. It is translated as CASSPTSGSGDTQYF. Full variable domain (outside the CDR3, taken from reference TRBV5-1 and TRBJ2-3): KAGVTQTPRYLIKTRGQQVTLSCSPISGHRSVSWYQQTPGQGLQFLFEYFSETQRNKGNFPGRFSGRQFSNSRSEMNVSTLELGDSALYLCASSPTSGSGDTQYFGPGTRLTVL.

The J gene is TRBJ1-2, the V gene TRBV6-4; D is unclear. Germline V gene data show CDR1 as MRHNA and CDR2 as SNTAGT. V gave up 2 bases and J gave up 3 bases, with 10 bases separating them. The CDR3 has 14 amino acids. CDR3: CASSDGWPHYGYTF. The CDR3 DNA reads TGTGCCAGCAGTGACGGCTGGCCTCACTATGGCTACACCTTC.

This chain links TRBV6-5 with TRBJ1-6, with D hard to call. Germline V lookup: CDR1 MNHEY, CDR2 SVGAGI. With 6 bases removed from V and 4 bases from J, the gap between germline ends came to 4 bases. CDR3 length equals 12 residues. The CDR3 reads CASSPYNSPLHF. In DNA form, the CDR3 reads TGTGCCAGCAGCCCGTATAATTCACCCCTCCACTTT.

This clone has just a few counts. J is TRBJ1-6 and V is TRBV7-2, with 10 nucleotides matching TRBD1. Germline values: CDR1 SGHTA, CDR2 FQGNSA. V lost 5 bases and J lost 7; bases outside the gene matches: 5. The CDR3 has 15 residues. The CDR3 sequence is CASSPDRGHNSPLHF. The CDR3 bases are TGTGCCAGCAGCCCCGACAGGGGGCACAATTCACCCCTCCACTTT. Together with reference TRBV7-2 and TRBJ1-6, the CDR3 gives the full variable domain: GAGVSQSPSNKVTEKGKDVELRCDPISGHTALYWYRQSLGQGLEFLIYFQGNSAPDKSGLPSDRFSAERTGGSVSTLTIQRTQQEDSAVYLCASSPDRGHNSPLHFGNGTRLTVT.

In DNA, the CDR3 is TGTGCCAGCAGTGAAGGACAGGACACAGATACGCAGTATTTT. Amino acid sequence: CASSEGQDTDTQYF. J is TRBJ2-3 and V is TRBV2, with D tentatively TRBD1 (6 bases). This CDR3 contains 14 residues. Germline CDR1 and CDR2: SNHLY and FYNNEI. V shed 1 base and J shed 2 bases, with 7 bases lying between them.

V is TRBV3-1 (or the pseudogene TRBV3-2) and J is TRBJ1-3; the D is unclear. The length of the CDR3 is 16 residues. V was shortened by 0 bases and J by 2 bases, with 11 bases between the two germline ends. Germline CDR1 and CDR2: LGHDT and YNNKEL (reference sequence). Here the CDR3 DNA reads TGTGCCAGCAGCCAAGACGGAGGAGGTACTGGAAACACCATATATTTT. Translated, it gives CASSQDGGGTGNTIYF.

The chain couples TRBV12-5 to TRBJ2-2; 12 bases are a match to TRBD2. V trimming: 4 bases; J trimming: 6 bases; junction bases outside the gene matches: 6. This CDR3 spans 16 amino acids. CDR1 is LGHNT, CDR2 FRNRAP, per germline. CDR3 in DNA: TGTGCTAGTGGTTCACACCTAGCGGGAGGGTCCGGGGAGCTGTTTTTT. The encoded protein is CASGSHLAGGSGELFF. Looking up the rest from reference TRBV12-5 and TRBJ2-2 gives the full variable domain: DARVTQTPRHKVTEMGQEVTMRCQPILGHNTVFWYRQTMMQGLELLAYFRNRAPLDDSGMPKDRFSAEMPDATLATLKIQPSEPRDSAVYFCASGSHLAGGSGELFFGEGSRLTVL.

The CDR3 DNA reads TGTGCCAGCAGCTTGGTCCTAGCGGGAGGAGTAGATACGCAGTATTTT. Translated, it gives CASSLVLAGGVDTQYF. The chain recombines TRBV5-6 with TRBJ2-3; 11 bases are shared with TRBD2. The CDR3 has 16 residues. V lost 0 bases to trimming and J lost 5 bases; unmatched junction nucleotides: 5. CDR1 and CDR2 (germline): SGHDT, YYEEEE.

The chain carries TRBV28 and TRBJ1-5, with D tentatively TRBD1 (5 bases). The CDR3 has 15 amino acids. V was shortened by 3 bases and J by 2 bases, with 11 bases between the two germline ends. From germline, CDR1 is MDHEN and CDR2 SYDVKM. The CDR3 bases are TGTGCCAGCAGTTTTCGGGGGTTGGGCAATCAGCCCCAGCATTTT. It is translated as CASSFRGLGNQPQHF.

The rearrangement links TRBV19 to TRBJ2-1; D not resolved. V was pared by 10 bases and J by 4 bases, with 17 bases between. Germline V gene data show CDR1 as LNHDA and CDR2 as SQIVND (reference sequence). The CDR3 runs 14 residues. The CDR3 DNA sequence: TGTGCCACCCAAGACCGGGTCGGGTACAATGAGCAGTTCTTC. Translating it yields CATQDRVGYNEQFF.

This clone was seen once. This sequence joins TRBV28 and TRBJ2-3; 12 nucleotides match TRBD2. CDR1 MDHEN and CDR2 SYDVKM come from the germline V gene. The CDR3 loop spans 17 amino acids. The V and J ends lost 0 bases and 2 bases, in that order; junction bases with no gene match: 3. DNA for the CDR3: TGTGCCAGCAGTTTATGGGCTAGCGGGAGGGACACAGATACGCAGTATTTT. Translating it yields CASSLWASGRDTDTQYF.

This chain connects TRBV6-6 to TRBJ1-6; perhaps TRBD1 as D (5 bases). This CDR3 is built from 15 residues. V gave up 5 bases and J gave up 9 bases, with 17 bases separating them. Looked up from germline, CDR1 is MNHNY and CDR2 is SVGAGI (reference sequence). The CDR3 reads CASSQPPGGSSPLHF. The CDR3 DNA is TGTGCCAGCAGTCAACCCCCGGGGGGGAGTTCACCCCTCCACTTT.

The chain couples TRBV7-8 to TRBJ2-2; D might be TRBD2 (5 bases). The germline V and J ends were trimmed by 5 bases and 2 bases, with 12 bases remaining between them. The CDR3 is 15 residues long. Looked up from germline, CDR1 is SGHVS and CDR2 is FQNEAQ. The CDR3 spells CASSERRGNTGELFF. CDR3 DNA sequence: TGTGCCAGCAGCGAAAGACGGGGAAACACCGGGGAGCTGTTTTTT.

Here the CDR3 DNA reads TGTGCCAGCAGCCCGTCCGTGACACGATCCTACGAGCAGTACTTC. This translates into CASSPSVTRSYEQYF. This sequence joins TRBV5-5 and TRBJ2-7; D gene unclear. V was clipped by 4 bases and J by 1 base, with 15 bases between them. The germline V gene has CDR1 SGHKS and CDR2 YYEKEE (reference sequence). The CDR3 is 15 amino acids.

The CDR3 DNA reads as TGTGCCAGCTCACCACGGCCAGGGGACGCTGAAGCTTTCTTT. Its protein product is CASSPRPGDAEAFF. V is TRBV18 and J is TRBJ1-1; perhaps TRBD1 as D (6 bases). Germline loops: CDR1 KGHSH, CDR2 LQKENI. There are 14 residues in the CDR3. V was cut by 1 base and J by 6 bases, with 12 bases left in between. The variable domain in full, completed from reference TRBV18 and TRBJ1-1, reads NAGVMQNPRHLVRRRGQEARLRCSPMKGHSHVYWYRQLPEEGLKFMVYLQKENIIDESGMPKERFSAEFPKEGPSILRIQQVVRGDSAAYFCASSPRPGDAEAFFGQGTRLTVV.

The V and J genes are TRBV19 and TRBJ2-5; TRBD2 is a possible D gene (6 bases). Germline V gene data show CDR1 as LNHDA and CDR2 as SQIVND (reference sequence). Trimming shortened V by 9 bases and J by 5 bases, and 13 bases separated the two germline ends. The CDR3 is 12 residues long. The CDR3 sequence: CASQAGRETQYF. CDR3 nucleotide sequence: TGTGCCAGCCAAGCAGGGAGGGAGACCCAGTACTTC.

This chain uses TRBV18 with TRBJ2-7; 8 nucleotides match TRBD1. Germline CDR1 reads KGHSH; CDR2 reads LQKENI. This CDR3 is 14 amino acids long. Trimming removed 1 base from V and 1 base from J; junction bases left unmatched: 0. CDR3 sequence: CASSPRTGSYEQYF. The CDR3 DNA sequence: TGTGCCAGCTCACCACGGACAGGGTCCTACGAGCAGTACTTC.

The chain recombines TRBV7-3 with TRBJ2-7; TRBD2 matches 7 bases. The V gene end was trimmed by 2 bases and the J gene end by 3 bases; junction bases not matched to a gene: 13. The V gene's germline CDR1 is SGHTA and CDR2 FQGTGA. The CDR3 covers 17 residues. CDR3 in amino acids: CASSLLPIGAGVYEQYF. The CDR3 DNA reads as TGTGCCAGCAGCTTACTTCCAATAGGGGCGGGAGTCTACGAGCAGTACTTC.

The chain combines TRBV3-1 (or the pseudogene TRBV3-2) with TRBJ2-1, with TRBD2 identical over 7 bases. The CDR3 is made up of 18 amino acids. Germline CDR1 LGHDT, CDR2 YNNKEL (reference sequence). The junction had 13 bases not matched to a gene; V was cut back by 3 bases and J by 2 bases. Here the CDR3 DNA reads TGTGCCAGCAGCCACAGTGGAAGCGGGATGGGGCCCTACAATGAGCAGTTCTTC. As protein: CASSHSGSGMGPYNEQFF.

The chain links TRBV11-3 to TRBJ1-5; 7 bases agree with TRBD1. Trimming took 2 bases from V and 7 from J; bases not matched to a gene: 8. CDR3 size: 15 residues. Germline CDR1 and CDR2: SGHNT and YENEEA. CDR3 nucleotides: TGTGCCAGCAGCTTAATTGGGCAGGGGGGCCAGCCCCAGCATTTT. This translates into CASSLIGQGGQPQHF.

This chain links TRBV3-1 (or the pseudogene TRBV3-2) with TRBJ1-4; the match to TRBD1 covers 7 bases. This CDR3 is 16 amino acids long. Germline V gives CDR1 LGHDT, CDR2 YNNKEL (reference sequence). V shed 0 bases, J shed 8 bases, and the junction held 9 bases outside the gene matches. The CDR3 region is CASSQDLRGGGEKLFF. In DNA, the CDR3 is TGTGCCAGCAGCCAAGATTTACGAGGGGGCGGCGAAAAACTGTTTTTT.

This clone has more than one count but fewer than ten. This sequence joins TRBV19 and TRBJ2-2, with 8 bases fitting TRBD2. CDR1 and CDR2 from the germline V gene are LNHDA and SQIVND (reference sequence). The CDR3 runs 14 residues. The V and J ends lost 8 bases and 6 bases, in that order; junction bases with no gene match: 8. In DNA form, the CDR3 reads TGTGCCAGTCGTACTAGCGGTACTTCCGGGGAGCTGTTTTTT. It specifies CASRTSGTSGELFF.

This clone was counted a few times. The chain links TRBV5-1 to TRBJ1-1, with D possibly being TRBD1 (6 bases). Germline CDR1 SGHRS, CDR2 YFSETQ. With 1 base removed from V and 5 bases from J, the gap between germline ends came to 15 bases. The CDR3 is 15 residues long. The CDR3 sequence is CASSLMQGRGTEAFF. The DNA for the CDR3 is TGCGCCAGCAGCTTGATGCAGGGGCGCGGAACTGAAGCTTTCTTT.

The chain joins TRBV19 to TRBJ2-2; maybe TRBD2 (6 bases). There are 14 residues in the CDR3. The germline CDR1 and CDR2 sequences are LNHDA and SQIVND (reference sequence). The germline V and J ends were trimmed by 6 bases and 6 bases, with 14 bases remaining between them. The CDR3 DNA sequence: TGTGCCAGTAGCCTACTAGGAGGGGCCGGGGAGCTGTTTTTT. It encodes CASSLLGGAGELFF. Variable domain in full (rest from reference TRBV19 and TRBJ2-2): DGGITQSPKYLFRKEGQNVTLSCEQNLNHDAMYWYRQDPGQGLRLIYYSQIVNDFQKGDIAEGYSVSREKKESFPLTVTSAQKNPTAFYLCASSLLGGAGELFFGEGSRLTVL.

The chain employs TRBV29-1 and TRBJ2-5, with D possibly matching TRBD2 (6 bases). The CDR3 extends over 13 amino acids. V lost 7 bases, J lost 2 bases, and 14 bases lay in between. CDR1 is SQVTM and CDR2 is ANQGSEA in the germline V gene. CDR3 nucleotides: TGCAGCGGCCTGACTAGTGGGCAAGAGACCCAGTACTTC. Its protein is CSGLTSGQETQYF.

J is TRBJ2-3 and V is TRBV6-5; 8 positions agree with TRBD2. CDR1 is MNHEY, CDR2 SVGAGI, per germline. CDR3 size: 15 residues. Unmatched junction bases numbered 8, after V lost 6 bases and J lost 3 bases. The CDR3 loop is CASSLGGGDTDTQYF. The CDR3, as DNA: TGTGCCAGCAGCCTCGGGGGGGGAGATACAGATACGCAGTATTTT.

CDR3 nucleotides: TGTGCCAGCAGCCTAGATGGGGGACTACCTCAAGAGACCCAGTACTTC. Protein: CASSLDGGLPQETQYF. V usage is TRBV7-2 and J usage is TRBJ2-5; the match to TRBD2 covers 7 bases. The ends lost 5 bases at V and 2 bases at J; junction bases unmatched: 11. Looked up from germline, CDR1 is SGHTA and CDR2 is FQGNSA. This CDR3 contains 16 residues.

The V call is TRBV6-2 or TRBV6-3, the J call TRBJ1-2; possibly TRBD1 for D (5 bases). The CDR3 consists of 15 residues. V lost 0 bases and J lost 4, with 12 bases in between. Germline V lookup: CDR1 MNHEY, CDR2 SVGEGT. The CDR3 loop reads CASSYSSGLGYGYTF. The CDR3 bases are TGTGCCAGCAGTTACTCTTCAGGGTTGGGCTATGGCTACACCTTC.

The chain combines TRBV28 with TRBJ1-2; 7 nucleotides line up with TRBD1. Germline assignment: CDR1 MDHEN and CDR2 SYDVKM. Unmatched junction bases numbered 3, after V lost 5 bases and J lost 0 bases. CDR3 length: 14 amino acids. CDR3 sequence: CASSPDRANYGYTF. The CDR3 DNA follows: TGTGCCAGCAGTCCCGACAGGGCTAACTATGGCTACACCTTC.

V is TRBV6-2 or TRBV6-3 and J is TRBJ1-5; D uncertain. The CDR3 covers 13 residues. From germline, CDR1 is MNHEY and CDR2 SVGEGT. Trimming cost V 6 bases and J 16 bases, with 22 bases left between them. The CDR3 loop reads CASSPSGQATAHF. CDR3 sequence (DNA): TGTGCCAGCAGCCCCAGCGGGCAGGCCACGGCACATTTT.